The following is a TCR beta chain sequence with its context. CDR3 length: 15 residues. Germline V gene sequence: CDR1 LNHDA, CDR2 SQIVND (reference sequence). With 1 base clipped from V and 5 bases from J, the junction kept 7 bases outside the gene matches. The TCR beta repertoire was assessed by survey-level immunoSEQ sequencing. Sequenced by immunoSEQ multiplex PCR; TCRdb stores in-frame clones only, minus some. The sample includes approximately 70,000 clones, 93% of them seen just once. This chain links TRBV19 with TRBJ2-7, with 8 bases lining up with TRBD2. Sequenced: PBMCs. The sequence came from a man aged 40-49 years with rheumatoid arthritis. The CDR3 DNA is TGTGCCAGTAGTATAGGAAGCGGGAGTCGGGACGAGCAGTACTTC. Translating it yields CASSIGSGSRDEQYF.